This record covers a single TCR beta chain. The sample is drawn from a study of cytomegalovirus exposure and HLA in healthy donors. The PCR made use of 60 Vbeta and 13 Jbeta primers. Repertoires were generated with immunoSEQ multiplex PCR, while TCRdb's copy carries only in-frame clones and drops some. In the table there are over 200,000 clones, more than 60% of which are singletons. The sequenced sample was PBMCs. The receptor was isolated from a woman in her fifties or sixties in good health and CMV-seropositive.

The CDR3 is CASSLAGGTGDYEQFF. DNA of the CDR3: TGTGCCAGCAGCTTGGCCGGAGGGACAGGGGACTATGAGCAGTTCTTC. The chain carries TRBV5-4 and TRBJ2-1, with TRBD1 matching over 10 bases. Germline lookup yields CDR1 SGHNT and CDR2 YYREEE (reference sequence). The V segment lost 0 bases and the J segment 8 bases; nucleotides outside the gene matches: 8. The CDR3 runs to 16 residues.